The clone carrying this TCR beta chain showed up just a few times. The antigen remains unidentified. V dropped 7 bases and J dropped 1 base, with 10 bases sitting between them. The CDR3 covers 13 residues. The V gene's germline CDR1 is MNHEY and CDR2 SVGEGT. The entry originates in a study of tumor-infiltrating lymphocytes in primary liver carcinoma. Study as a whole: All patients, whether men or women, fell within 30 to 69 years of age.

A constant-region primer primed TCR beta cDNA synthesis from about 530 ng of total RNA. Three-round nested multiplex PCR performed with slightly modified ARM-PCR produced the TCR beta libraries. The study ran its first two PCR rounds for approximately 10 cycles each, using TRBV1-TRBV30 forward primers and a C-beta reverse primer. From the multiplex PCR reads, TCRdb called clonotypes with MiXCR, one entry per CDR3 protein. The sample lists a few hundred thousand distinct CDR3 sequences; nearly 60% were seen once. Unsorted whole blood supplied the blood RNA, and germline DNA was isolated too. With chronic HBV infection, the patients were also treatment-naive. Study findings and constraints: Blood's top-250-clone fraction was significantly lower than that of tumors (p = 0.039). Because of bulk unsorted sampling, CD4+ and CD8+ repertoires were not subjected to comparison.

The TCR originated in a woman in her 30s with primary liver carcinoma and hepatitis B virus infection. Sequencing was performed on peripheral blood. The chain is built from TRBV6-2 or TRBV6-3 and TRBJ2-5; D remains unclear. CDR3 DNA sequence: TGTGCCAGCATAAGGTCAAGCCAAGAGACCCAGTACTTC. As protein: CASIRSSQETQYF.